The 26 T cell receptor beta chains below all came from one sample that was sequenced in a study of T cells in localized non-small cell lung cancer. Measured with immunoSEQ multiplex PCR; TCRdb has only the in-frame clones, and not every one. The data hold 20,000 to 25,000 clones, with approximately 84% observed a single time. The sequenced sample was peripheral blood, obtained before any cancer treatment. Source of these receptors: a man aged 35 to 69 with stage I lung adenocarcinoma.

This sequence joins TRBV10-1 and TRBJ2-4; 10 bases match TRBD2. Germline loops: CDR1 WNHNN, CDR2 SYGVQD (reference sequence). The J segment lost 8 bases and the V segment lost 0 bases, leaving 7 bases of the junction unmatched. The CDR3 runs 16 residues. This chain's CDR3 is CASSESSAGGLDIQYF. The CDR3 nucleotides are TGCGCCAGCAGTGAGTCGTCAGCGGGAGGGTTGGACATTCAGTACTTC.

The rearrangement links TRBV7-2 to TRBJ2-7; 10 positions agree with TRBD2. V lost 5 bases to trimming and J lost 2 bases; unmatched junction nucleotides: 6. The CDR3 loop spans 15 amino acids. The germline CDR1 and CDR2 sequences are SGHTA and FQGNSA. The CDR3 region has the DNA TGTGCCAGCAGCCAAACTAGCGGGACTACCTACGAGCAGTACTTC. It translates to CASSQTSGTTYEQYF.

Written as DNA, the CDR3 is TGTGCCAGCAGCGTAGGCGGGGACACCGGGGAGCTGTTTTTT. It is translated as CASSVGGDTGELFF. V and J are TRBV9 and TRBJ2-2; D is perhaps TRBD2 (6 bases). The germline CDR1 and CDR2 sequences are SGDLS and YYNGEE. The CDR3 is made up of 14 amino acids. The V and J ends lost 0 bases and 3 bases respectively, with 6 bases between them. The complete variable domain, with remaining parts taken from reference TRBV9 and TRBJ2-2, reads DSGVTQTPKHLITATGQRVTLRCSPRSGDLSVYWYQQSLDQGLQFLIQYYNGEERAKGNILERFSAQQFPDLHSELNLSSLELGDSALYFCASSVGGDTGELFFGEGSRLTVL.

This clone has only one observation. CDR3 sequence reads: CASSLPRDSESYTF. The CDR3 nucleotides are TGTGCCAGCAGTTTGCCCCGGGACAGCGAAAGCTACACCTTC. The rearrangement links TRBV28 to TRBJ1-2; 7 bases align to TRBD1. Germline V lookup: CDR1 MDHEN, CDR2 SYDVKM. This CDR3 has 14 residues. The trim removed 3 bases at V and 9 bases at J, leaving 10 bases unmatched.

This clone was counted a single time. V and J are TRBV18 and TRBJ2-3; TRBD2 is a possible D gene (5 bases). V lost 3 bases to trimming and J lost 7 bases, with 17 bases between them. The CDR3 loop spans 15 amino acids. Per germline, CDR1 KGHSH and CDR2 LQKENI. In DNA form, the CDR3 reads TGTGCCAGCTCACCCTCCGGGGATGCTGGGAATACGCAGTATTTT. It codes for CASSPSGDAGNTQYF. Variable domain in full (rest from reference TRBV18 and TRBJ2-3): NAGVMQNPRHLVRRRGQEARLRCSPMKGHSHVYWYRQLPEEGLKFMVYLQKENIIDESGMPKERFSAEFPKEGPSILRIQQVVRGDSAAYFCASSPSGDAGNTQYFGPGTRLTVL.

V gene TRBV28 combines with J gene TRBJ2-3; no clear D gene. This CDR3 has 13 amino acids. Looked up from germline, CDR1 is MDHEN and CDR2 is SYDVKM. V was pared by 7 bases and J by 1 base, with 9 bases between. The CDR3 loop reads CASKVPGTDTQYF. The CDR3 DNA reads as TGTGCCAGCAAAGTTCCGGGCACAGATACGCAGTATTTT. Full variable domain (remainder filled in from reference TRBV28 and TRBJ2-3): DVKVTQSSRYLVKRTGEKVFLECVQDMDHENMFWYRQDPGLGLRLIYFSYDVKMKEKGDIPEGYSVSREKKERFSLILESASTNQTSMYLCASKVPGTDTQYFGPGTRLTVL.

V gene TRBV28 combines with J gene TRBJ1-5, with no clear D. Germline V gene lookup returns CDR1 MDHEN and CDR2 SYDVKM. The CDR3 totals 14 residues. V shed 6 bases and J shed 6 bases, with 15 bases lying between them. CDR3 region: CASRWAGVGQPQHF. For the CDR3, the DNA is TGTGCCAGCAGATGGGCAGGAGTGGGTCAGCCCCAGCATTTT.

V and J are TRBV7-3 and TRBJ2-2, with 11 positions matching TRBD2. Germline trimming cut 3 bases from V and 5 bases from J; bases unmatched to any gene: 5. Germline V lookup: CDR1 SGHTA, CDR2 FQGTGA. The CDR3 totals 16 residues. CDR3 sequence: CASSFSGRASTGELFF. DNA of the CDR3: TGTGCCAGCAGCTTTAGCGGGAGGGCATCGACCGGGGAGCTGTTTTTT.

The CDR3 loop reads CASSGVLSSSYEQYF. Written as DNA, the CDR3 is TGCGCCAGCAGTGGGGTCCTGTCAAGCTCCTACGAGCAGTACTTC. The chain joins TRBV5-1 to TRBJ2-7; D gene ambiguous. Trimming cost V 5 bases and J 0 bases, with 15 bases left between them. Germline CDR1 SGHRS, CDR2 YFSETQ. The CDR3 is made up of 15 amino acids.

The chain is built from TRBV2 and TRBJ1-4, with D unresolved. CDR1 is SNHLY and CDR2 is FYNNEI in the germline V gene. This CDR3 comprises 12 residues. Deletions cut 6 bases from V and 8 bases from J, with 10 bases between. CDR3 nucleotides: TGTGCCAGCAGCCTCCTAGGGGAAAAACTGTTTTTT. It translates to CASSLLGEKLFF.

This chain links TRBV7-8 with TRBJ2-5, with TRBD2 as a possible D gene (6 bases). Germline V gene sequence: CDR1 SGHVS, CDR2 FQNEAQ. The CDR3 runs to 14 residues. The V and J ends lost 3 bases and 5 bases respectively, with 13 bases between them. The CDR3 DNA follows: TGTGCCAGCAGCTTTGGTGGGGAGGCGGAGACCCAGTACTTC. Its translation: CASSFGGEAETQYF.

In DNA, the CDR3 is TGTGCCAGCAGTCAGACAGGGCTTAGCTCCTACGAGCAGTACTTC. This codes for CASSQTGLSSYEQYF. V gene TRBV27 combines with J gene TRBJ2-7, with 7 bases aligning to TRBD1. V lost 5 bases and J lost 0; bases outside the gene matches: 7. Per germline, CDR1 MNHEY and CDR2 SMNVEV (reference sequence). The CDR3 is 15 amino acids.

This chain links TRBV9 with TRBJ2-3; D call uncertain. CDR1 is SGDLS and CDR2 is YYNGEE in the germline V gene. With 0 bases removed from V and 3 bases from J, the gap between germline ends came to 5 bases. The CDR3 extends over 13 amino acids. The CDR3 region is CASSVDETDTQYF. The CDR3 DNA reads TGTGCCAGCAGCGTAGACGAAACAGATACGCAGTATTTT.

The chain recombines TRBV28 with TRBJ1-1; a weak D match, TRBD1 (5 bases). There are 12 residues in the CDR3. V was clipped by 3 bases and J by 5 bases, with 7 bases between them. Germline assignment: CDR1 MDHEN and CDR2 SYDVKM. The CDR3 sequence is CASSFAGTEAFF. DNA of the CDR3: TGTGCCAGCAGTTTCGCAGGGACTGAAGCTTTCTTT.

The CDR3 DNA reads as TGTGCCAGCAGCCGACGCGGGACTAGCGGGAGGTTAACAGATACGCAGTATTTT. Residues: CASSRRGTSGRLTDTQYF. This chain joins TRBV7-2 and TRBJ2-3; 15 bases fit TRBD2. Looked up from germline, CDR1 is SGHTA and CDR2 is FQGNSA. This CDR3 comprises 18 residues. With 5 bases clipped from V and 3 bases from J, the junction kept 9 bases outside the gene matches.

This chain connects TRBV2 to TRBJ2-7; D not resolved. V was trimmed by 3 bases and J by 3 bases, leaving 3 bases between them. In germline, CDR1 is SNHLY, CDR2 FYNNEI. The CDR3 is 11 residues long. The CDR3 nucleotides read TGTGCCAGCAGTGAGAACTACGAGCAGTACTTC. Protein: CASSENYEQYF. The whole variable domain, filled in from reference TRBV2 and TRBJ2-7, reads EPEVTQTPSHQVTQMGQEVILRCVPISNHLYFYWYRQILGQKVEFLVSFYNNEISEKSEIFDDQFSVERPDGSNFTLKIRSTKLEDSAMYFCASSENYEQYFGPGTRLTVT.

CDR3 loop: CASSLGGGNEKLFF. The DNA of the CDR3 is TGCGCCAGCAGCTTAGGAGGGGGAAATGAAAAACTGTTTTTT. This chain joins TRBV5-1 and TRBJ1-4, with D perhaps matching TRBD1 (6 bases). Between the trimmed V and J ends, which lost 2 bases and 5 bases, there was a span of 10 bases. This CDR3 spans 14 amino acids. The germline V gene has CDR1 SGHRS and CDR2 YFSETQ.

CDR3 nucleotide sequence: TGTGCCATCAGTGAGTCGACAGGGGCGGGAGAGACCCAGTACTTC. This translates into CAISESTGAGETQYF. V usage is TRBV10-3 and J usage is TRBJ2-5; 8 nucleotides agree with TRBD1. CDR3 size: 15 residues. V gave up 0 bases and J gave up 4 bases; unmatched junction bases: 4. The V gene's germline CDR1 is ENHRY and CDR2 SYGVKD.

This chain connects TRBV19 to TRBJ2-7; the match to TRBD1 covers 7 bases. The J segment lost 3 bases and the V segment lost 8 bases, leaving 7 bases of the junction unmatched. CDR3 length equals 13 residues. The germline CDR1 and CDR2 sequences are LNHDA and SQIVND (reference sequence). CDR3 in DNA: TGTGCCAGTGGGACAGTCGGAAGCTACGAGCAGTACTTC. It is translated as CASGTVGSYEQYF.

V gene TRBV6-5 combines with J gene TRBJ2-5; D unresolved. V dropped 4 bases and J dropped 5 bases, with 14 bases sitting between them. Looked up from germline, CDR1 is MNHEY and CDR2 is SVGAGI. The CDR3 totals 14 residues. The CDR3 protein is CASSSSWWNETQYF. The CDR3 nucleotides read TGTGCCAGCAGTTCCTCCTGGTGGAACGAGACCCAGTACTTC.

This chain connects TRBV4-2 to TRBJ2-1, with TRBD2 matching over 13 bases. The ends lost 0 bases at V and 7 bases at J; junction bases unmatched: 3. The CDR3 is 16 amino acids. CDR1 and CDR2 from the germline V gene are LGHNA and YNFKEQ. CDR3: CASSQEPGLAGNEQFF. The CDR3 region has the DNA TGTGCCAGCAGCCAAGAACCGGGACTAGCGGGGAATGAGCAGTTCTTC.

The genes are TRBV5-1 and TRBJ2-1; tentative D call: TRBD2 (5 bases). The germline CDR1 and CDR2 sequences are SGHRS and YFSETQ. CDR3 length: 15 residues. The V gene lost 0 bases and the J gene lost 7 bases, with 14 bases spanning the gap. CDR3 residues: CASSLGTSEANEQFF. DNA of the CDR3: TGCGCCAGCAGCTTGGGGACTTCTGAGGCGAATGAGCAGTTCTTC.

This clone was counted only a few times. CDR3 sequence reads: CASSYGDTVGTQYF. The DNA of the CDR3 is TGTGCCAGCAGTTACGGGGATACCGTAGGGACCCAGTACTTC. V and J are TRBV6-5 and TRBJ2-5; D is unclear. CDR1 and CDR2 (germline): MNHEY, SVGAGI. This CDR3 has 14 amino acids. The V and J ends lost 2 bases and 7 bases respectively, with 14 bases between them.

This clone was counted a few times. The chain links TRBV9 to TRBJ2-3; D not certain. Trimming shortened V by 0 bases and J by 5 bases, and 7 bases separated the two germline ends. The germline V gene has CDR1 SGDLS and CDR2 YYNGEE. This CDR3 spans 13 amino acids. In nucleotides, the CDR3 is TGTGCCAGCAGCGTAGGAAACGGAGATACGCAGTATTTT. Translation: CASSVGNGDTQYF.

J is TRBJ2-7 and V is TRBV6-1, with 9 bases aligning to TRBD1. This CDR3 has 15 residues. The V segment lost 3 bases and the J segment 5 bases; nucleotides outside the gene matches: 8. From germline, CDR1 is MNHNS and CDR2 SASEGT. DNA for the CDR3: TGTGCCAGCAGTGATGCCGGGACAGGGAGGAACGAGCAGTACTTC. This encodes CASSDAGTGRNEQYF.

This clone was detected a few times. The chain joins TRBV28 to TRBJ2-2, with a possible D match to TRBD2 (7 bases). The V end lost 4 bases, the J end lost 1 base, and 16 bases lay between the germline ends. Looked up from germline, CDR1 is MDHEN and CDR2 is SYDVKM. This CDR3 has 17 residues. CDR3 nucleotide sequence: TGTGCCAGCAGTTCGTACAGGGACTACCAGAACACCGGGGAGCTGTTTTTT. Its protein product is CASSSYRDYQNTGELFF. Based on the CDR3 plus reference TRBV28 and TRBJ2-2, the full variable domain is DVKVTQSSRYLVKRTGEKVFLECVQDMDHENMFWYRQDPGLGLRLIYFSYDVKMKEKGDIPEGYSVSREKKERFSLILESASTNQTSMYLCASSSYRDYQNTGELFFGEGSRLTVL.